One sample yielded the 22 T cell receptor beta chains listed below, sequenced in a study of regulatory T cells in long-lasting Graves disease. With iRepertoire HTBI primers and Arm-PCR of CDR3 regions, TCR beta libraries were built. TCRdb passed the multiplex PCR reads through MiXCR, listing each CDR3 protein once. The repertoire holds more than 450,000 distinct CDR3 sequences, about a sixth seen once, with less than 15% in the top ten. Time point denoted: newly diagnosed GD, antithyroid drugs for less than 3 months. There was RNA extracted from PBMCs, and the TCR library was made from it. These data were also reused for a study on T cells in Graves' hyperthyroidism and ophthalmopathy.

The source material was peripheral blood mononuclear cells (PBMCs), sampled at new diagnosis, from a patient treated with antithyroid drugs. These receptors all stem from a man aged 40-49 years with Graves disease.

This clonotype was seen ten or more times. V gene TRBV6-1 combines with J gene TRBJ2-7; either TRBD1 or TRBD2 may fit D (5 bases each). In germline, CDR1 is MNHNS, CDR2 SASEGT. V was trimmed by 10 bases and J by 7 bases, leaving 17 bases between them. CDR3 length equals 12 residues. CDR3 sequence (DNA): TGTGCCACCCAGGGAGCCGGTTTAGAGCAGTACTTC. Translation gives CATQGAGLEQYF.

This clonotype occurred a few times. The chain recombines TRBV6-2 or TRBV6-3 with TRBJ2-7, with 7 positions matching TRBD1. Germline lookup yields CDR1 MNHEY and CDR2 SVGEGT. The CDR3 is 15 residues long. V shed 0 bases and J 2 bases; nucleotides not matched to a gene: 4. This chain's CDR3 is CASSYSRQGTYEQYF. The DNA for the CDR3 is TGTGCCAGCAGTTACTCTCGACAGGGAACCTACGAGCAGTACTTC.

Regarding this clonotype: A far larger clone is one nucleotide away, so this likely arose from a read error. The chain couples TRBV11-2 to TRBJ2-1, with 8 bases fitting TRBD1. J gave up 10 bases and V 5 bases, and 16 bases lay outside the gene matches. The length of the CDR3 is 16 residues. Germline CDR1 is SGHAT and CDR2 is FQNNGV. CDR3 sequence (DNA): TGTGCCAGCAGCGCCCTTGCCAGGACAGGGCCCTACGAGCAGTTCTTC. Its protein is CASSALARTGPYEQFF.

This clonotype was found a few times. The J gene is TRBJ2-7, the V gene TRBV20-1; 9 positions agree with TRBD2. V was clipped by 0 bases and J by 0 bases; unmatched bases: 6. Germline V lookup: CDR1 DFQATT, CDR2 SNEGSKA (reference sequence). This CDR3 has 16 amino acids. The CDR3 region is CSARDRSSGSSYEQYF. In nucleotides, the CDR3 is TGCAGTGCTAGAGATCGTAGTAGCGGGAGCTCCTACGAGCAGTACTTC.

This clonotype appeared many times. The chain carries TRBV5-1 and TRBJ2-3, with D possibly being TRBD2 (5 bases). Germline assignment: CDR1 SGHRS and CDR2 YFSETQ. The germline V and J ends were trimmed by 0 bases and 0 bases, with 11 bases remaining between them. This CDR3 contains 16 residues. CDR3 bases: TGCGCCAGCAGCTTGGCCGGACTTGTTAGCACAGATACGCAGTATTTT. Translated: CASSLAGLVSTDTQYF.

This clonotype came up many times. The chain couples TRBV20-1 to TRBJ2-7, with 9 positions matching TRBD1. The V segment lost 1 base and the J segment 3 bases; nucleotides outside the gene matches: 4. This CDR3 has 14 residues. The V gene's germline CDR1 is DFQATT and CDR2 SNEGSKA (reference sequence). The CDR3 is CSARAGTGLYEQYF. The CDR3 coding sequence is TGCAGTGCTAGAGCCGGGACAGGGCTCTACGAGCAGTACTTC.

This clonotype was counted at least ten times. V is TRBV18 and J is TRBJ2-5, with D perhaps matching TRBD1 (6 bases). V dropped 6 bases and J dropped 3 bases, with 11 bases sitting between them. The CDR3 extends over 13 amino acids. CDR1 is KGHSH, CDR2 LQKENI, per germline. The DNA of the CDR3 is TGTGCCAGCTCGCGGACAGAGGAAGAGACCCAGTACTTC. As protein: CASSRTEEETQYF.

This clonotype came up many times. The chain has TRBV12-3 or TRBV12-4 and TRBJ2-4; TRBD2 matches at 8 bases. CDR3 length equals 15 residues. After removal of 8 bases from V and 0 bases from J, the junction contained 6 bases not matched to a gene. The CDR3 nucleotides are TGTGCCAGCCGGACTAGCTCCTTAGCCAAAAACATTCAGTACTTC. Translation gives CASRTSSLAKNIQYF.

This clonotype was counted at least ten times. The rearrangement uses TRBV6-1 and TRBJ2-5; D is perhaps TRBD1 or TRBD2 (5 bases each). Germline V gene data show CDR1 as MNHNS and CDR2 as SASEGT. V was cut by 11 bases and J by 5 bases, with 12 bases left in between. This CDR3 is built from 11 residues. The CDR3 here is CAGGPTETQYF. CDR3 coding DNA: TGTGCCGGGGGACCAACGGAGACCCAGTACTTC.

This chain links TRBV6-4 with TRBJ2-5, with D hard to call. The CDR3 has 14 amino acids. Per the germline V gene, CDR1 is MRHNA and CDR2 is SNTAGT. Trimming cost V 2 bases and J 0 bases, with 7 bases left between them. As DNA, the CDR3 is TGTGCCAGCAGTGACAAAACGTACCAAGAGACCCAGTACTTC. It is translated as CASSDKTYQETQYF.

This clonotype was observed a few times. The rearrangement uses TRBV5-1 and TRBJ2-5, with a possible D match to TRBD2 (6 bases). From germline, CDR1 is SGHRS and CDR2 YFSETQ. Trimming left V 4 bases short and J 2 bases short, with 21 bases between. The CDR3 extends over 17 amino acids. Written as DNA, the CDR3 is TGCGCCAGCAGCCCTTGGAGCGGAGGGTTGGGTCAAGAGACCCAGTACTTC. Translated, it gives CASSPWSGGLGQETQYF.

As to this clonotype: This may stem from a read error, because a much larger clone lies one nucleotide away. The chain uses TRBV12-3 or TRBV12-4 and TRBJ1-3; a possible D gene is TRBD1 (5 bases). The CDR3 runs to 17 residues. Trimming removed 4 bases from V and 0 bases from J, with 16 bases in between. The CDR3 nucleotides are TGTGCCAGCAGTTCGCCGACAGTGGCCCCCTCTGGAAACACCATATATTTT. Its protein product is CASSSPTVAPSGNTIYF.

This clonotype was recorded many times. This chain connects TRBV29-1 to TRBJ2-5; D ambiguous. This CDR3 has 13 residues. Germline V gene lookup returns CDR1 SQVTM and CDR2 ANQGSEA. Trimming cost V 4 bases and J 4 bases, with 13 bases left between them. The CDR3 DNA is TGCAGCGTTGGGGTGAACTTGGGAGAGACCCAGTACTTC. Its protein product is CSVGVNLGETQYF.

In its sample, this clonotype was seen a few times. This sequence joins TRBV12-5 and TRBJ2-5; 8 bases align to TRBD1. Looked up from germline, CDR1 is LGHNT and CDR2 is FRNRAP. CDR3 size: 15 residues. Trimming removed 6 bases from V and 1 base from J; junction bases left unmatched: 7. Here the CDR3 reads CASGETGASQETQYF. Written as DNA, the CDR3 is TGTGCTAGTGGCGAGACAGGGGCCTCCCAAGAGACCCAGTACTTC.

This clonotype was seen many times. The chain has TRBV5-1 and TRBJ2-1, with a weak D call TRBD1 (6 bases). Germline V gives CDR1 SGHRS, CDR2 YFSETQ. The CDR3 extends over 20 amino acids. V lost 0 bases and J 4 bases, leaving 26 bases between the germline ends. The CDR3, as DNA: TGCGCCAGCAGCTTGGCATTAGGGCCGGGTACAGGGAACATTTACAATGAGCAGTTCTTC. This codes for CASSLALGPGTGNIYNEQFF.

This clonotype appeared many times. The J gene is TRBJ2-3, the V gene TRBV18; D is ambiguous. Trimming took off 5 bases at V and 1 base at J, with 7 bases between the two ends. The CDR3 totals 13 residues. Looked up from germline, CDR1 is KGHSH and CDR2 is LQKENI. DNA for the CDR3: TGTGCCAGCTCAAGGCAGCGCACAGATACGCAGTATTTT. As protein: CASSRQRTDTQYF.

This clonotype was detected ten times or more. The CDR3 reads CASTARSYNEQFF. The CDR3 DNA is TGTGCCAGCACCGCCCGCTCCTACAATGAGCAGTTCTTC. The V call is TRBV2, the J call TRBJ2-1; no firm D call. Germline V gene lookup returns CDR1 SNHLY and CDR2 FYNNEI. With 7 bases removed from V and 0 bases from J, the gap between germline ends came to 7 bases. The CDR3 has 13 amino acids. Full variable domain (outside the CDR3, taken from reference TRBV2 and TRBJ2-1): EPEVTQTPSHQVTQMGQEVILRCVPISNHLYFYWYRQILGQKVEFLVSFYNNEISEKSEIFDDQFSVERPDGSNFTLKIRSTKLEDSAMYFCASTARSYNEQFFGPGTRLTVL.

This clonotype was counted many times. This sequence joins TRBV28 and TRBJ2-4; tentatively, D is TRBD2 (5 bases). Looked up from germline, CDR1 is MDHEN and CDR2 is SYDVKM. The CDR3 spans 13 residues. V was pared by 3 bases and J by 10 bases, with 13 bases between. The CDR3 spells CASSFAGPDIQYF. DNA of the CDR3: TGTGCCAGCAGTTTTGCGGGCCCAGATATTCAGTACTTC. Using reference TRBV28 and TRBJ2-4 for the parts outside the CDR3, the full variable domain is DVKVTQSSRYLVKRTGEKVFLECVQDMDHENMFWYRQDPGLGLRLIYFSYDVKMKEKGDIPEGYSVSREKKERFSLILESASTNQTSMYLCASSFAGPDIQYFGAGTRLSVL.

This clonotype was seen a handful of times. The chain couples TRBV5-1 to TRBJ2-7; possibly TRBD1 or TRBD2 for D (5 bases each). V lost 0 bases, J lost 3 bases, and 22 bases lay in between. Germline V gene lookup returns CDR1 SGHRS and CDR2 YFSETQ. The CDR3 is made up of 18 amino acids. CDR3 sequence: CASSLDAISGRIYYEQYF. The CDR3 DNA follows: TGCGCCAGCAGCTTGGATGCAATATCGGGGCGGATTTACTACGAGCAGTACTTC.

The CDR3 DNA reads TGTGCCAGCAGTTTAGGGACAGCTTCCTATGGCTACACCTTC. This codes for CASSLGTASYGYTF. The chain recombines TRBV6-5 with TRBJ1-2, with 7 nucleotides matching TRBD1. With 4 bases clipped from V and 4 bases from J, the junction kept 6 bases outside the gene matches. Germline assignment: CDR1 MNHEY and CDR2 SVGAGI. The CDR3 extends over 14 amino acids.

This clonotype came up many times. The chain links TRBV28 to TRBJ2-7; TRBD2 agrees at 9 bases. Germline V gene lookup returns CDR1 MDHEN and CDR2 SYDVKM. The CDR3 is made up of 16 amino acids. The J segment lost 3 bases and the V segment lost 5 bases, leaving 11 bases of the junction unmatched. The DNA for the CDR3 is TGTGCCAGCAGTCACCCGGGCGGGAGGGGCCTCTACGAGCAGTACTTC. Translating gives CASSHPGGRGLYEQYF. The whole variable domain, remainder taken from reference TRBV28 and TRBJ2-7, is DVKVTQSSRYLVKRTGEKVFLECVQDMDHENMFWYRQDPGLGLRLIYFSYDVKMKEKGDIPEGYSVSREKKERFSLILESASTNQTSMYLCASSHPGGRGLYEQYFGPGTRLTVT.

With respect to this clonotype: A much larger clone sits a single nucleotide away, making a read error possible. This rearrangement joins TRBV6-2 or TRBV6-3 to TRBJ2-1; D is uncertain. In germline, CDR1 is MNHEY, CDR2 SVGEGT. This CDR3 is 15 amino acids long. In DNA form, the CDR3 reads TGTGCCAGCAGTTACTCGTGGAGCTCCTACAATGAGCAGCTCTTC. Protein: CASSYSWSSYNEQLF.